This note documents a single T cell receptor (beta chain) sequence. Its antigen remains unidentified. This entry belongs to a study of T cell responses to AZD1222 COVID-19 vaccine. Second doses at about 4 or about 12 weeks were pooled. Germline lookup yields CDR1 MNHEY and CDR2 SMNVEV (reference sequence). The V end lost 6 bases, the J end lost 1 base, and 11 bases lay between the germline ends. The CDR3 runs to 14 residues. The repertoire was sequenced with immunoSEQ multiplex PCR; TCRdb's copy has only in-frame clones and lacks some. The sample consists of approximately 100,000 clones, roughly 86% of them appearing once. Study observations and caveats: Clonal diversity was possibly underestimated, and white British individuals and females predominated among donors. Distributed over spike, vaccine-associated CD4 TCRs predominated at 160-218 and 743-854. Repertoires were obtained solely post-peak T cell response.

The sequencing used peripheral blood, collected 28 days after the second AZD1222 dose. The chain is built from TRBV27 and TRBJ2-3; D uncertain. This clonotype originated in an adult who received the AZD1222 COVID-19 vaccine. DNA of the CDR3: TGTGCCAGCAGAACCCGCGGTCGCACAGATACGCAGTATTTT. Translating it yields CASRTRGRTDTQYF.